This TCR beta chain emerged from a study of shared clonotypes between healthy human individuals. Trimming stripped 4 bases from V and 5 bases from J, with 11 bases between. Looked up from germline, CDR1 is MRHNA and CDR2 is SNTAGT. The CDR3 totals 13 residues. Sequencing was at deep level. Here immunoSEQ multiplex PCR was the method, and the copy in TCRdb shows in-frame clones only, minus some. Of approximately 720,000 clones in the sample, roughly 78% were seen once. What was sequenced was memory CD4+ T cells sorted from blood. Subset in this sample: CD45RA-negative fraction. The TCR comes from a woman in her 30s in good health. The V call is TRBV6-4, the J call TRBJ1-1; D gene ambiguous. The CDR3 loop reads CASSANFGTEAFF. The CDR3 nucleotides read TGTGCCAGCAGTGCTAATTTCGGAACTGAAGCTTTCTTT.